One TCR beta chain is described in this entry. The sample is drawn from a study of shared clonotypes between healthy human individuals. The CDR3 length is 20 residues. The J segment lost 2 bases and the V segment lost 0 bases, leaving 13 bases of the junction unmatched. A deep-level run was used for the assay. Measured with immunoSEQ multiplex PCR; TCRdb has only the in-frame clones, and not every one. The table has some 700,000 clones, less than 95% seen once; the top ten hold around a third. Sequencing used memory CD8+ T cells from PBMCs. Subset meaning: CD45RO+ cells pooled with CCR7-negative TemRA cells. This rearrangement joins TRBV5-3 to TRBJ2-6; 8 nucleotides match TRBD1. TRBV5-3 is noted as an ORF with a role that remains uncertain. This sequence was found in a man aged 18 to 35 in good health. Some clones in this sample may be carry-over from other donors' samples. CDR3 protein: CARSLAEYRQGNAGANVLTF. CDR3 coding DNA: TGTGCCAGAAGCTTGGCCGAGTATCGACAGGGGAACGCTGGGGCCAACGTCCTGACTTTC.